This T cell receptor (beta chain) was recovered during a study of CD8+ T cells in alopecia areata. The wider study: Administration of oral tofacitinib to treated patients was at 5 to 10 mg twice daily. Affected scalp percentage set treated patients' severity scores.

RNA, once extracted, was reverse transcribed into cDNA for use as the sequencing template. Profiling relied on immunoSEQ multiplex PCR, and the TCRdb table lists in-frame clones only, not all of them. The sample contains 100,000 to 150,000 clones, 61% of which appear only once. The CDR3 is made up of 14 amino acids. V lost 3 bases and J lost 2; bases outside the gene matches: 0. Germline assignment: CDR1 SGDLS and CDR2 YYNGEE. Specified treatment: oral pan-JAK inhibitor, 5-10 mg twice daily. Sampling of alopecia areata patients yielded lesional scalp punch biopsies as well as peripheral blood. The chain is built from TRBV9 and TRBJ1-4, with 8 bases lining up with TRBD1. The sample here was CD4+ T cells sorted from blood, taken at week 4, from a patient treated with tofacitinib. The clonotype was recovered from a human donor with alopecia areata. The DNA of the CDR3 is TGTGCCAGCAGCGGACAGGGGACTAATGAAAAACTGTTTTTT. This gives the protein CASSGQGTNEKLFF.